The 25 T cell receptor beta chains below all came from one sample that was sequenced in a study of OX40 agonist ivuxolimab in advanced cancers. Clones were sequenced by immunoSEQ multiplex PCR, and TCRdb holds only the in-frame ones, with some missing. The table includes almost 85,000 clones, 70% to 90% detected once. Sample: CD4+ or CD8+ T cells sorted from blood, taken in a trial of the OX40 agonist ivuxolimab. Source of these receptors: an adult with an advanced solid tumor such as melanoma, head and neck, liver or kidney cancer.

This rearrangement joins TRBV14 to TRBJ2-5, with no clear D. The CDR3 is made up of 15 amino acids. Germline V lookup: CDR1 SGHDN, CDR2 FVKESK. V lost 4 bases to trimming and J lost 0 bases, with 12 bases between them. CDR3 nucleotides: TGTGCCAGCAGCCCCCGTGGATGGTACCAAGAGACCCAGTACTTC. Translating gives CASSPRGWYQETQYF.

This chain joins TRBV5-1 and TRBJ1-1, with D possibly TRBD1 on 6 matching bases. Per germline, CDR1 SGHRS and CDR2 YFSETQ. V lost 0 bases and J lost 1, with 10 bases in between. The CDR3 is 15 residues long. CDR3 bases: TGCGCCAGCAGCTTGGTAAGACAGGCGAACACTGAAGCTTTCTTT. Translating gives CASSLVRQANTEAFF. The variable domain in full, completed from reference TRBV5-1 and TRBJ1-1, reads KAGVTQTPRYLIKTRGQQVTLSCSPISGHRSVSWYQQTPGQGLQFLFEYFSETQRNKGNFPGRFSGRQFSNSRSEMNVSTLELGDSALYLCASSLVRQANTEAFFGQGTRLTVV.

The J gene is TRBJ2-2, the V gene TRBV5-1; 10 bases line up with TRBD1. The CDR3 length is 16 residues. Losses at the gene ends were 7 bases for V and 3 bases for J; bases not matched to a gene: 9. CDR1 and CDR2 (germline): SGHRS, YFSETQ. In nucleotides, the CDR3 is TGCGCCAGCCGACAGGGGGCAAATCCGTACACCGGGGAGCTGTTTTTT. Translated, it gives CASRQGANPYTGELFF.

The CDR3: CASSQFGQENTEAFF. The DNA for the CDR3 is TGTGCCAGCAGCCAATTCGGACAGGAAAACACTGAAGCTTTCTTT. The chain carries TRBV4-2 and TRBJ1-1; 7 bases agree with TRBD1. V dropped 2 bases and J dropped 2; count of bases not matched to a gene: 5. This CDR3 is 15 amino acids long. Germline V gene sequence: CDR1 LGHNA, CDR2 YNFKEQ.

The genes are TRBV11-2 and TRBJ1-5, with 9 positions matching TRBD1. J gave up 7 bases and V 5 bases, and 6 bases lay outside the gene matches. Germline V gene lookup returns CDR1 SGHAT and CDR2 FQNNGV. The CDR3 covers 14 residues. The CDR3 loop is CASSQTGGGQPQHF. The CDR3 region has the DNA TGTGCCAGCAGCCAAACAGGGGGCGGGCAGCCCCAGCATTTT.

The rearrangement uses TRBV5-1 and TRBJ1-2, with 10 bases aligning to TRBD1. The CDR3 length is 16 residues. The V gene's germline CDR1 is SGHRS and CDR2 YFSETQ. The J segment lost 0 bases and the V segment lost 6 bases, leaving 8 bases of the junction unmatched. CDR3 sequence (DNA): TGCGCCAGCACCGACAGGGGGCGAGGGCCTAACTATGGCTACACCTTC. Translation: CASTDRGRGPNYGYTF.

The V and J genes are TRBV5-1 and TRBJ2-7; 8 bases map to TRBD1. Germline CDR1 SGHRS, CDR2 YFSETQ. V was clipped by 2 bases and J by 0 bases; unmatched bases: 10. The CDR3 is made up of 17 amino acids. CDR3 in DNA: TGCGCCAGCAGCTTTTTGGAAGGGACAGGCAACTCCTACGAGCAGTACTTC. This translates into CASSFLEGTGNSYEQYF.

The V gene is TRBV7-6, the J gene TRBJ2-1; TRBD1 matches at 10 bases. CDR3 length: 15 amino acids. Germline V gives CDR1 SGHVS, CDR2 FNYEAQ. The V gene end was trimmed by 6 bases and the J gene end by 9 bases; junction bases not matched to a gene: 11. The CDR3 sequence is CASSSGTGAYSEQFF. CDR3 sequence (DNA): TGTGCCAGCAGTTCCGGGACAGGGGCTTATAGTGAGCAGTTCTTC.

The genes are TRBV11-2 and TRBJ1-1, with a weak D call TRBD1 (6 bases). The CDR3 is 13 amino acids. Germline V gene data show CDR1 as SGHAT and CDR2 as FQNNGV. The germline V and J ends were trimmed by 5 bases and 6 bases, with 13 bases remaining between them. DNA for the CDR3: TGTGCCAGCAGCGTGGGGGCTGCGGCTGAAGCTTTCTTT. Translating it yields CASSVGAAAEAFF.

In this sample, this clone turned up a few times. V is TRBV7-3 and J is TRBJ2-7, with 7 bases lining up with TRBD2. Germline V gene data show CDR1 as SGHTA and CDR2 as FQGTGA. The CDR3 is 13 amino acids. V was clipped by 1 base and J by 4 bases; unmatched bases: 1. The CDR3 nucleotides read TGTGCCAGCAGCTTAAGCGGGGGTTACGAGCAGTACTTC. This codes for CASSLSGGYEQYF.

The chain employs TRBV5-1 and TRBJ2-3; either TRBD1 or TRBD2 may fit D (6 bases each). Per the germline V gene, CDR1 is SGHRS and CDR2 is YFSETQ. V dropped 2 bases and J dropped 6 bases, with 16 bases sitting between them. This CDR3 is built from 15 residues. The CDR3 region has the DNA TGCGCCAGCAGCTTAAAGTGGGGGGCGGGCGATACGCAGTATTTT. Residues: CASSLKWGAGDTQYF.

The chain carries TRBV19 and TRBJ1-1; D not certain. Between the trimmed V and J ends, which lost 3 bases and 1 base, there was a span of 12 bases. Germline loops: CDR1 LNHDA, CDR2 SQIVND (reference sequence). This CDR3 spans 15 amino acids. CDR3: CASSIVGGWNTEAFF. The CDR3 coding sequence is TGTGCCAGTAGTATTGTCGGCGGTTGGAACACTGAAGCTTTCTTT. Variable domain in full (rest from reference TRBV19 and TRBJ1-1): DGGITQSPKYLFRKEGQNVTLSCEQNLNHDAMYWYRQDPGQGLRLIYYSQIVNDFQKGDIAEGYSVSREKKESFPLTVTSAQKNPTAFYLCASSIVGGWNTEAFFGQGTRLTVV.

The chain couples TRBV7-6 to TRBJ2-3; D call uncertain. Germline assignment: CDR1 SGHVS and CDR2 FNYEAQ. Trimming took off 3 bases at V and 0 bases at J, with 4 bases between the two ends. The CDR3 runs 13 residues. CDR3 protein: CASSLGSTDTQYF. The CDR3 DNA sequence: TGTGCCAGCAGCTTGGGCAGCACAGATACGCAGTATTTT.

This clone has a handful of counts. The chain joins TRBV10-3 to TRBJ1-1, with D unclear. The CDR3 spans 15 residues. V shed 2 bases and J shed 0 bases, with 10 bases lying between them. Germline CDR1 reads ENHRY; CDR2 reads SYGVKD. The CDR3, as DNA: TGTGCCATCAGTGAGCAGACTAGAATGAACACTGAAGCTTTCTTT. Encoded protein: CAISEQTRMNTEAFF.

As concerns this clone: Possible read error: a much larger clone is one base away. This sequence joins TRBV7-8 and TRBJ2-7; 8 bases are a match to TRBD1. CDR1 and CDR2 (germline): SGHVS, FQNEAQ. The CDR3 has 15 amino acids. The CDR3 loop reads CASSLYQGASYGQYF. The CDR3 region has the DNA TGTGCCAGCAGCTTATACCAGGGGGCGTCCTACGGGCAGTACTTC.

The rearrangement links TRBV6-5 to TRBJ2-7; 9 nucleotides align to TRBD1. Germline V lookup: CDR1 MNHEY, CDR2 SVGAGI. V trimming: 0 bases; J trimming: 2 bases; junction bases outside the gene matches: 2. This CDR3 is 15 amino acids long. CDR3 amino acids: CASSYSTGGPYEQYF. DNA of the CDR3: TGTGCCAGCAGTTACTCGACAGGGGGGCCCTACGAGCAGTACTTC.

The chain couples TRBV7-2 to TRBJ2-5; a possible D gene is TRBD2 (6 bases). Trimming removed 3 bases from V and 0 bases from J, with 8 bases in between. Germline V gene lookup returns CDR1 SGHTA and CDR2 FQGNSA. The CDR3 has 14 amino acids. The CDR3 DNA sequence: TGTGCCAGCAGCTTCGCGGGGTACCAAGAGACCCAGTACTTC. It encodes CASSFAGYQETQYF.

The rearrangement joins TRBV5-6 to TRBJ1-2; D is uncertain. From germline, CDR1 is SGHDT and CDR2 YYEEEE. The CDR3 covers 12 residues. V was shortened by 2 bases and J by 3 bases, with 5 bases between the two germline ends. The CDR3 nucleotides read TGTGCCAGCAGCTTTTCCTACTATGGCTACACCTTC. This codes for CASSFSYYGYTF. Full variable domain (missing parts from reference TRBV5-6 and TRBJ1-2): DAGVTQSPTHLIKTRGQQVTLRCSPKSGHDTVSWYQQALGQGPQFIFQYYEEEERQRGNFPDRFSGHQFPNYSSELNVNALLLGDSALYLCASSFSYYGYTFGSGTRLTVV.

The chain combines TRBV6-5 with TRBJ1-4; no definite D call. The CDR3 runs 15 residues. Trimming cost V 2 bases and J 2 bases, with 9 bases left between them. Germline V lookup: CDR1 MNHEY, CDR2 SVGAGI. CDR3 nucleotide sequence: TGTGCCAGCAGTTACACGGGTCCGACTAATGAAAAACTGTTTTTT. It encodes CASSYTGPTNEKLFF.

Concerning this clone itself: Additional DNA sequences in this sample encode the identical CDR3. The rearrangement uses TRBV7-3 and TRBJ2-1, with D possibly being TRBD1 or TRBD2 (5 bases each). V dropped 0 bases and J dropped 13 bases, with 10 bases sitting between them. CDR1 and CDR2 from the germline V gene are SGHTA and FQGTGA. The CDR3 is made up of 12 amino acids. The CDR3 spells CASSLTGREQFF. The DNA of the CDR3 is TGTGCCAGCAGCTTAACGGGACGGGAACAGTTCTTC.

The chain employs TRBV2 and TRBJ1-5; a weak D match, TRBD1 (5 bases). Germline V lookup: CDR1 SNHLY, CDR2 FYNNEI. V was trimmed by 8 bases and J by 0 bases, leaving 14 bases between them. The length of the CDR3 is 15 residues. The CDR3 DNA is TGTGCCAGCTCCTCTCAGGGTTATAGCAATCAGCCCCAGCATTTT. Amino acids: CASSSQGYSNQPQHF.

Here the CDR3 reads CASSLRTAGGTEAFF. DNA of the CDR3: TGTGCCAGCAGTTTACGCACCGCTGGGGGGACTGAAGCTTTCTTT. This chain uses TRBV27 with TRBJ1-1, with a weak D call TRBD1 (5 bases). Trimming took 2 bases from V and 5 from J, leaving 15 bases between them. Germline values: CDR1 MNHEY, CDR2 SMNVEV (reference sequence). The CDR3 consists of 15 residues.

The chain is built from TRBV5-1 and TRBJ2-1; TRBD2 agrees at 8 bases. The V gene end was trimmed by 2 bases and the J gene end by 9 bases; junction bases not matched to a gene: 13. This CDR3 is built from 16 residues. Germline values: CDR1 SGHRS, CDR2 YFSETQ. CDR3 amino acids: CASSLRAGAALGEQFF. The DNA of the CDR3 is TGCGCCAGCAGCTTAAGAGCGGGAGCCGCCTTGGGTGAGCAGTTCTTC.

The chain is built from TRBV6-5 and TRBJ1-1; the D gene is possibly TRBD1 (5 bases). The CDR3 sequence is 15 residues long. CDR1 and CDR2 from the germline V gene are MNHEY and SVGAGI. V lost 2 bases to trimming and J lost 1 base, with 11 bases between them. The chain's CDR3 is CASSYRLRGNTEAFF. As DNA, the CDR3 is TGTGCCAGCAGTTACCGGCTTAGGGGGAACACTGAAGCTTTCTTT.

The V and J genes are TRBV11-3 and TRBJ1-1, with a weak D call TRBD1 (5 bases). The ends were cut back, 2 bases at V and 7 bases at J, with 11 bases in the middle. In germline, CDR1 is SGHNT, CDR2 YENEEA. The CDR3 covers 13 residues. This CDR3 is CASSLIQGNEAFF. The CDR3 bases are TGTGCCAGCAGCTTAATCCAGGGTAATGAAGCTTTCTTT.